The 18 T cell receptor beta chains listed next were all sequenced from one sample in a study of blood T cell repertoires in COVID-19. Data came from immunoSEQ multiplex PCR; TCRdb stores just in-frame clones and leaves some out. The sample lists around 56,000 clones, around four fifths seen once, with about 14% in the top ten. Sequencing was carried out using peripheral blood. These receptor sequences come from a woman in her seventies with acute or convalescent COVID-19.

This chain links TRBV5-1 with TRBJ1-1; 8 bases agree with TRBD1. V shed 3 bases, J shed 4 bases, and the junction held 11 bases outside the gene matches. The CDR3 runs to 16 residues. The germline V gene has CDR1 SGHRS and CDR2 YFSETQ. This CDR3 reads CASSSLQGDRSTEAFF. CDR3 nucleotide sequence: TGCGCCAGCAGCTCCTTACAGGGGGACCGAAGCACTGAAGCTTTCTTT.

V usage is TRBV2 and J usage is TRBJ1-2; TRBD1 might be the D (5 bases). Germline values: CDR1 SNHLY, CDR2 FYNNEI. The CDR3 covers 13 residues. V was clipped by 7 bases and J by 4 bases, with 13 bases between them. The CDR3 DNA reads TGTGCCAGCAATAGGGCAGGGCGCTATGGCTACACCTTC. Residues: CASNRAGRYGYTF.

This chain links TRBV18 with TRBJ1-3, with a tentative D call TRBD1 (5 bases). V lost 3 bases, J lost 2 bases, and 11 bases lay in between. Germline loops: CDR1 KGHSH, CDR2 LQKENI. This CDR3 is 15 amino acids long. This CDR3 is CASSPPGLAGNTIYF. CDR3 coding DNA: TGTGCCAGCTCACCCCCAGGGCTCGCTGGAAACACCATATATTTT.

The chain combines TRBV15 with TRBJ1-2; no reliable D call. Germline V gene lookup returns CDR1 LNHNV and CDR2 YYDKDF (reference sequence). The CDR3 loop spans 13 amino acids. V was trimmed by 0 bases and J by 4 bases, leaving 6 bases between them. DNA of the CDR3: TGTGCCACCAGCAGAGATGGCATCTATGGCTACACCTTC. Encoded protein: CATSRDGIYGYTF.

The rearrangement links TRBV19 to TRBJ2-5; 7 positions match TRBD2. CDR1 is LNHDA and CDR2 is SQIVND in the germline V gene (reference sequence). The CDR3 extends over 17 amino acids. Trimming cost V 3 bases and J 2 bases; bases outside gene matches: 12. The CDR3 nucleotides are TGTGCCAGTAGTATCGGTCCGTCCCAGGGAGGGCAAGAGACCCAGTACTTC. It specifies CASSIGPSQGGQETQYF.

In this sample, this clone turned up a few times. The rearrangement links TRBV4-2 to TRBJ1-1; 8 nucleotides align to TRBD1. Per germline, CDR1 LGHNA and CDR2 YNFKEQ. This CDR3 is built from 15 residues. V gave up 5 bases and J gave up 1 base; unmatched junction bases: 6. DNA for the CDR3: TGTGCCAGCAGCAATACCGGGACAGGGAACACTGAAGCTTTCTTT. Amino acid sequence: CASSNTGTGNTEAFF.

The rearrangement links TRBV6-5 to TRBJ1-6; D is uncertain. The CDR3 covers 13 residues. V gave up 7 bases and J gave up 7 bases, with 11 bases separating them. Per the germline V gene, CDR1 is MNHEY and CDR2 is SVGAGI. The CDR3 here is CASTPGVNSPLHF. CDR3 coding DNA: TGTGCCAGCACTCCCGGGGTGAATTCACCCCTCCACTTT.

The rearrangement uses TRBV6-5 and TRBJ1-4; 10 nucleotides agree with TRBD1. CDR1 and CDR2 (germline): MNHEY, SVGAGI. The CDR3 spans 16 residues. The trim removed 4 bases at V and 3 bases at J, leaving 5 bases unmatched. CDR3 coding DNA: TGTGCCAGCAGTTTCTTCGGGACAGGGGCTAATGAAAAACTGTTTTTT. As protein: CASSFFGTGANEKLFF.

Concerning this clone itself: Other DNA sequences of this sample code for an identical CDR3. The chain couples TRBV10-3 to TRBJ1-1; 8 bases agree with TRBD1. This CDR3 contains 15 residues. Germline CDR1 and CDR2: ENHRY and SYGVKD. V lost 6 bases, J lost 5 bases, and 11 bases stayed unmatched. The CDR3 protein is CAISLGQGSNTEAFF. The CDR3 DNA follows: TGTGCCATCAGCCTCGGACAGGGCTCGAATACTGAAGCTTTCTTT.

The chain recombines TRBV5-6 with TRBJ2-3, with 9 bases identical to TRBD1. The CDR3 covers 13 residues. V shed 4 bases, J shed 8 bases, and the junction held 5 bases outside the gene matches. Per the germline V gene, CDR1 is SGHDT and CDR2 is YYEEEE. This chain's CDR3 is CASSTGQGPTQYF. For the CDR3, the DNA is TGTGCCAGCAGCACCGGACAGGGGCCTACGCAGTATTTT.

The J gene is TRBJ1-3, the V gene TRBV6-5, with TRBD1 as a possible D gene (5 bases). The CDR3 totals 15 residues. V dropped 5 bases and J dropped 0 bases, with 11 bases sitting between them. Looked up from germline, CDR1 is MNHEY and CDR2 is SVGAGI. CDR3 in amino acids: CASSPPGGSGNTIYF. CDR3 in DNA: TGTGCCAGCAGTCCCCCCGGGGGCTCTGGAAACACCATATATTTT.

V and J are TRBV10-3 and TRBJ1-2; maybe TRBD1 (5 bases). Germline CDR1 and CDR2: ENHRY and SYGVKD. The V end was cut by 5 bases, the J end by 8 bases, with 15 bases between. The CDR3 loop spans 13 amino acids. CDR3 sequence reads: CAISLDNVGGYTF. CDR3 bases: TGTGCCATCAGTCTGGACAATGTCGGCGGCTACACCTTC.

The chain recombines TRBV10-3 with TRBJ1-2, with D possibly being TRBD1 (6 bases). Germline V lookup: CDR1 ENHRY, CDR2 SYGVKD. CDR3 size: 14 residues. The V end lost 11 bases, the J end lost 8 bases, and 24 bases lay between the germline ends. CDR3 amino acids: CAGGGREPTGGYTF. The DNA for the CDR3 is TGTGCCGGGGGGGGGCGAGAGCCTACGGGAGGCTACACCTTC.

This sequence joins TRBV23-1 and TRBJ2-1; 11 bases map to TRBD2. TRBV23-1 is flagged as an ORF with uncertain function. V lost 7 bases to trimming and J lost 9 bases; unmatched junction nucleotides: 8. The CDR3 runs to 14 residues. CDR3 in amino acids: CASTGSGGASEQFF. The CDR3 region has the DNA TGCGCCAGCACCGGTAGCGGGGGGGCCAGTGAGCAGTTCTTC.

V and J are TRBV6-5 and TRBJ2-7, with D possibly TRBD1 on 6 matching bases. Looked up from germline, CDR1 is MNHEY and CDR2 is SVGAGI. The CDR3 runs 14 residues. The germline V and J ends were trimmed by 6 bases and 2 bases, with 14 bases remaining between them. The CDR3 sequence is CASRGQSVTYEQYF. The CDR3, as DNA: TGTGCCAGCAGAGGACAGAGCGTAACCTACGAGCAGTACTTC.

V is TRBV19 and J is TRBJ2-5; TRBD1 aligns across 9 bases. The CDR3 consists of 16 residues. Germline assignment: CDR1 LNHDA and CDR2 SQIVND (reference sequence). V lost 4 bases, J lost 3 bases, and 9 bases stayed unmatched. This chain's CDR3 is CASSTHDRGWEETQYF. Written as DNA, the CDR3 is TGTGCCAGTAGTACCCACGACAGGGGGTGGGAAGAGACCCAGTACTTC.

This rearrangement joins TRBV6-1 to TRBJ1-2; tentative D call: TRBD1 (6 bases). The V and J ends lost 2 bases and 6 bases respectively, with 16 bases between them. CDR1 and CDR2 from the germline V gene are MNHNS and SASEGT. The CDR3 totals 15 residues. CDR3 sequence: CASSEPGRGYHGYTF. CDR3 DNA: TGTGCCAGCAGTGAACCGGGCAGGGGCTACCATGGCTACACCTTC.

The chain is built from TRBV11-2 and TRBJ2-5; 10 bases line up with TRBD2. CDR3 length: 15 residues. In germline, CDR1 is SGHAT, CDR2 FQNNGV. Germline trimming cut 2 bases from V and 5 bases from J; bases unmatched to any gene: 5. The CDR3, as DNA: TGTGCCAGCAGCTTATACAGCGGGGGGGCGGAGACCCAGTACTTC. This sequence encodes CASSLYSGGAETQYF.